This T cell receptor beta chain was captured in a study of CD8 T cells in ankylosing spondylitis. The CDR3 consists of 15 residues. CDR1 and CDR2 (germline): SGHDT, YYEEEE. J lost 9 bases, V lost 5 bases, and 12 bases had no gene match. A word on this clonotype: Its antigen is currently unknown.

Study-level findings and limits: Those disease-linked clones were CD8+; they were also relatively rare in peripheral blood. Past studies reported some motif variants in reactive arthritis synovial fluid and blood. Disease-linked clones reportedly concentrated significantly in matched ankylosing spondylitis synovial fluid.

Molecular-barcoded quantitative 5'-RACE produced these TCR beta libraries. From the 5' RACE reads, TCRdb called clonotypes with MiXCR, one entry per CDR3 protein. The sample comprises a few hundred thousand distinct CDR3 sequences, about 20% of which are singletons, and less than 35% rests with the top ten. The sequence was obtained from a male donor with ankylosing spondylitis or in good health (not recorded which). Sequenced: blood, either unsorted or a sorted T cell fraction (not recorded which). The gene calls are TRBV5-6 and TRBJ2-1; 9 bases are shared with TRBD1. CDR3 loop: CASRVAAQGAFEQFF. In DNA form, the CDR3 reads TGTGCCAGCAGGGTGGCGGCACAGGGGGCCTTTGAGCAGTTCTTC.